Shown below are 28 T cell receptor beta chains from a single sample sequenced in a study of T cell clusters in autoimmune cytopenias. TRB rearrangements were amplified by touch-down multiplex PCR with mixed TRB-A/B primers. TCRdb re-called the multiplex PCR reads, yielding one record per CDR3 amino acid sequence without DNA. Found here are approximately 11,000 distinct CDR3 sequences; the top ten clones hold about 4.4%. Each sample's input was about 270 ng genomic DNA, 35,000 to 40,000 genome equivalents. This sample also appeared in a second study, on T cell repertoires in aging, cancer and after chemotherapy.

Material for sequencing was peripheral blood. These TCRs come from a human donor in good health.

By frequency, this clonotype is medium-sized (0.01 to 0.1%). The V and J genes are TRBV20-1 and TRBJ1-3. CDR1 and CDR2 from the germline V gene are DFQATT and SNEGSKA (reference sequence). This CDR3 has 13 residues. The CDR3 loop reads CSAIQSSGNTIYF.

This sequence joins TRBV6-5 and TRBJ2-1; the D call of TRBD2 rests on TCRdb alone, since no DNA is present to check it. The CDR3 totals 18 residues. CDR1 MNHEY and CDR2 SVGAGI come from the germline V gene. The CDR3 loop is CASRWSGTSGGAYNEQFF.

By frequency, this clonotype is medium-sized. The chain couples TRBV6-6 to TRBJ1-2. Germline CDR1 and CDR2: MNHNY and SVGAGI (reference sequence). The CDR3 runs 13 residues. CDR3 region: CASSMTATYGYTF.

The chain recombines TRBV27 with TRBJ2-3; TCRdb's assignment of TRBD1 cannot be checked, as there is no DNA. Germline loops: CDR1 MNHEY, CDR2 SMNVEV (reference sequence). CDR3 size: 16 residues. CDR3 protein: CASSPGSAAFTDTQYF.

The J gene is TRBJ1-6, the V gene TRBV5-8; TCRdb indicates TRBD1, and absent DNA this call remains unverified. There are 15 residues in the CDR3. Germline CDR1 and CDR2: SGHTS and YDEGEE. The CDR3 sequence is CASSEWTGHGSPLHF.

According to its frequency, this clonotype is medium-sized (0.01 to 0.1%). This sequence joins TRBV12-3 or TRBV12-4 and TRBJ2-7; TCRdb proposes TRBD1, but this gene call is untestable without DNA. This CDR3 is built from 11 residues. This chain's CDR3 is CASSGNYEQYF.

The CDR3: CASSPYNTQYF. The chain combines TRBV18 with TRBJ2-3. Per the germline V gene, CDR1 is KGHSH and CDR2 is LQKENI. This CDR3 has 11 amino acids.

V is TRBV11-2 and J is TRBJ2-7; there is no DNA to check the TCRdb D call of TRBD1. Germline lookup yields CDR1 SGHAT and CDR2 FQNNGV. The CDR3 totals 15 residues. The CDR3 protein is CASGQSWGTNYEQYF.

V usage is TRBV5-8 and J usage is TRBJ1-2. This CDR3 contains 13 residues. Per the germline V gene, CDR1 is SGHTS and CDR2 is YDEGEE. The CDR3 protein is CASSLYFSYGYTF.

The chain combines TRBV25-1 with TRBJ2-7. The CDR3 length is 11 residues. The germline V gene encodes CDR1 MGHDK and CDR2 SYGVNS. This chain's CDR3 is CASGYSNEQYF.

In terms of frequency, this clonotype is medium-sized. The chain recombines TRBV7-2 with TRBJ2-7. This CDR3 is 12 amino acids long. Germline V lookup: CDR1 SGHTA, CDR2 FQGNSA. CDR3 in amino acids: CASSPNRYEQYF.

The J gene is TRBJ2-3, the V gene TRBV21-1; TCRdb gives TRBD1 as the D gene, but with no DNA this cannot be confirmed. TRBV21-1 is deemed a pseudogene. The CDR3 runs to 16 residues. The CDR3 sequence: CASSKAPSRSTDTQYF.

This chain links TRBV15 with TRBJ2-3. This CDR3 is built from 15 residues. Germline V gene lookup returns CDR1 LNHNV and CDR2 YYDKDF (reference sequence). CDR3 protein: CATSRDLLSTDTQYF. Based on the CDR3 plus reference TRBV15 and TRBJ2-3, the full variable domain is DAMVIQNPRYQVTQFGKPVTLSCSQTLNHNVMYWYQQKSSQAPKLLFHYYDKDFNNEADTPDNFQSRRPNTSFCFLDIRSPGLGDTAMYLCATSRDLLSTDTQYFGPGTRLTVL.

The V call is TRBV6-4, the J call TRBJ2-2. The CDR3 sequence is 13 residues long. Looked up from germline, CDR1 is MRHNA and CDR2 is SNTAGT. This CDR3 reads CASSDSSTGELFF.

CDR3: CSARGAGHYGYTF. This rearrangement joins TRBV20-1 to TRBJ1-2; the D gene TCRdb calls, TRBD1, cannot be checked with no DNA. Per germline, CDR1 DFQATT and CDR2 SNEGSKA (reference sequence). The CDR3 is made up of 13 amino acids.

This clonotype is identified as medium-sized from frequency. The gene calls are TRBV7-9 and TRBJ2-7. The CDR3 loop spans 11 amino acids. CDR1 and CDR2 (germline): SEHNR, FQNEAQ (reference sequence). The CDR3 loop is CASSLVAEQYF.

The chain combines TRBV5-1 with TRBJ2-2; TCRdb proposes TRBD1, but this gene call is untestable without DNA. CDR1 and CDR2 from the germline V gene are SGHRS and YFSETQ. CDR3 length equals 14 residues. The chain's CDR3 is CASGAGFSTGELFF. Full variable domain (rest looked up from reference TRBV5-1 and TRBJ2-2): KAGVTQTPRYLIKTRGQQVTLSCSPISGHRSVSWYQQTPGQGLQFLFEYFSETQRNKGNFPGRFSGRQFSNSRSEMNVSTLELGDSALYLCASGAGFSTGELFFGEGSRLTVL.

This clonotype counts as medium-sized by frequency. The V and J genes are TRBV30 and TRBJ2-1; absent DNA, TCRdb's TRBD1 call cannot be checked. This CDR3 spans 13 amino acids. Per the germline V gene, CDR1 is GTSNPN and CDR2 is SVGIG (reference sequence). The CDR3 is CAWSRGQKGEQFF.

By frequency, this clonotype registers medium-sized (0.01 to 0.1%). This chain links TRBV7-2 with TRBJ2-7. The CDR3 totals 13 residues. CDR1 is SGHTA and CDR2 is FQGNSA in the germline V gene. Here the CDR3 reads CASSLQSSYEQYF. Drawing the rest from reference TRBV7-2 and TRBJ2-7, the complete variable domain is GAGVSQSPSNKVTEKGKDVELRCDPISGHTALYWYRQSLGQGLEFLIYFQGNSAPDKSGLPSDRFSAERTGGSVSTLTIQRTQQEDSAVYLCASSLQSSYEQYFGPGTRLTVT.

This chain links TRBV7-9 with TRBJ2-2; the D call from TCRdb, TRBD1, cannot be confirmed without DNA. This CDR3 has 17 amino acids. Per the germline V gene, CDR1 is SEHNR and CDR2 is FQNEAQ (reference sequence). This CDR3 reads CASSLGQGYRSTGELFF. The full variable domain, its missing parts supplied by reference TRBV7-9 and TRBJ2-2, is DTGVSQNPRHKITKRGQNVTFRCDPISEHNRLYWYRQTLGQGPEFLTYFQNEAQLEKSRLLSDRFSAERPKGSFSTLEIQRTEQGDSAMYLCASSLGQGYRSTGELFFGEGSRLTVL.

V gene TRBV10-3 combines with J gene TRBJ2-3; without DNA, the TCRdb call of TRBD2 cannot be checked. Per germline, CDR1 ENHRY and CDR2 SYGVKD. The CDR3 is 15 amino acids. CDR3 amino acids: CAISEFLAGTDTQYF.

The CDR3 loop is CATRQAGEQTQYF. The gene calls are TRBV5-6 and TRBJ2-5; TCRdb gives TRBD2 as the D gene, but with no DNA this cannot be confirmed. The CDR3 consists of 13 residues. Germline CDR1 is SGHDT and CDR2 is YYEEEE.

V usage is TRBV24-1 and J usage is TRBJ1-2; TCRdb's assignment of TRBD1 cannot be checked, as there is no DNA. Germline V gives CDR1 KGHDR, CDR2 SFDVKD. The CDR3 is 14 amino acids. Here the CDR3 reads CATSAGTGASGYTF.

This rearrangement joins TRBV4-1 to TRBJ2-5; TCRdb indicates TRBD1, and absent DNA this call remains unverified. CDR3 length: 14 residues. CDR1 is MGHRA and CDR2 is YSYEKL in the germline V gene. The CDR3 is CASSQVGGLETQYF.

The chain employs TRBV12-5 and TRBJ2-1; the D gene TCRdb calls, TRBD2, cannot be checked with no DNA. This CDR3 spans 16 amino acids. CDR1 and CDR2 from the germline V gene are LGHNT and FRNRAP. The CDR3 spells CASGLQGGGARNEQFF.

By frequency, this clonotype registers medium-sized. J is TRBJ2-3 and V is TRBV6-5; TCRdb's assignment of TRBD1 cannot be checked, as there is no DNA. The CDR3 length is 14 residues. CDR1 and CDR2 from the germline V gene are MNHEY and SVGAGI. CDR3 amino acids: CASTTDRGTDTQYF.

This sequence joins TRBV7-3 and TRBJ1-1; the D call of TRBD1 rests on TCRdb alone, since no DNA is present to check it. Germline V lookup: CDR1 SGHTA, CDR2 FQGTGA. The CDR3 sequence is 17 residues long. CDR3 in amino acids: CASSQYPSGGSNTEAFF.

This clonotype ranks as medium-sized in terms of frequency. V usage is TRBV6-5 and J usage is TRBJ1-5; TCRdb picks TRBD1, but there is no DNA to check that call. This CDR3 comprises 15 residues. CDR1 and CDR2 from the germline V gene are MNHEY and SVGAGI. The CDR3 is CASSYSQGDDQPQHF.